These 11 T cell receptor beta chains share one sample of origin, sequenced in a study of beta chain features in type 1 diabetes (dated by TCRdb to the late 2010s). Library preparation employed the immunoSEQ multiplex PCR assay. The entire amount of isolated RNA was reverse transcribed using the High Capacity cDNA Reverse Transcription Kit, so the sequenced TCRB transcripts were expressed ones. In its TCRdb copy, this immuneACCESS table keeps in-frame sequences only and misses some clones. Where compared with another copy, unresolved V genes explain less than half of these, and the others have no known cause. The sample yields hundreds of thousands of clones; around 10% were counted once. The top ten clones comprise about 0.015% of the sample. Material for sequencing was naive CD4+ T cells from blood. The cell subset or site tag for this specimen amounts to: true naive CD4+ T cells. The receptors shown here come from a woman in her 30s in good health.

This clone was observed a handful of times. CDR3 DNA sequence: TGTGCCAGCTCACCAGGGACAGGGGGTTCGTATGGCTACACCTTC. Translated: CASSPGTGGSYGYTF. The chain couples TRBV18 to TRBJ1-2; TRBD1 matches at 11 bases. Germline V lookup: CDR1 KGHSH, CDR2 LQKENI. Germline trimming cut 2 bases from V and 5 bases from J; bases unmatched to any gene: 4. The CDR3 totals 15 residues.

The chain has TRBV19 and TRBJ1-5, with 7 nucleotides matching TRBD1. CDR3 length: 16 amino acids. Germline V CDR1 and CDR2: LNHDA, SQIVND (reference sequence). V gave up 6 bases and J gave up 0 bases; unmatched junction bases: 8. The CDR3 coding sequence is TGTGCCAGTAGAAAAGGACAGGACGTTAGCAATCAGCCCCAGCATTTT. Protein sequence: CASRKGQDVSNQPQHF.

This chain uses TRBV5-4 with TRBJ2-5; TRBD2 agrees at 7 bases. Per the germline V gene, CDR1 is SGHNT and CDR2 is YYREEE (reference sequence). J gave up 7 bases and V 5 bases, and 14 bases lay outside the gene matches. CDR3 length: 15 residues. CDR3 sequence: CASSPKGLREGTQYF. The CDR3 coding sequence is TGTGCCAGCAGTCCCAAGGGACTAAGGGAGGGGACCCAGTACTTC.

This clone was picked up a small number of times. V gene TRBV18 combines with J gene TRBJ2-4; no reliable D call. The V end was cut by 5 bases, the J end by 7 bases, with 6 bases between. This CDR3 has 11 amino acids. CDR1 is KGHSH, CDR2 LQKENI, per germline. The CDR3 coding sequence is TGTGCCAGCTCATCCGGGAACATTCAGTACTTC. It codes for CASSSGNIQYF.

The chain employs TRBV5-6 and TRBJ2-5; D may be TRBD1 (6 bases). Germline V lookup: CDR1 SGHDT, CDR2 YYEEEE. This CDR3 comprises 15 residues. V lost 0 bases and J lost 2, with 11 bases in between. For the CDR3, the DNA is TGTGCCAGCAGCTTGGTGGGACACCAACAAGAGACCCAGTACTTC. It translates to CASSLVGHQQETQYF.

The genes are TRBV27 and TRBJ1-1; D perhaps matches TRBD1 (6 bases). Trimming removed 6 bases from V and 2 bases from J, with 16 bases in between. The germline V gene has CDR1 MNHEY and CDR2 SMNVEV (reference sequence). This CDR3 has 15 amino acids. The CDR3 is CASRRTVERNTEAFF. CDR3 bases: TGTGCCAGCAGGCGGACAGTGGAGCGTAACACTGAAGCTTTCTTT.

This clone was recorded a few times. This chain connects TRBV29-1 to TRBJ2-5; 7 bases agree with TRBD2. CDR1 is SQVTM, CDR2 ANQGSEA, per germline. The CDR3 length is 16 residues. Trimming at V came to 6 bases and at J to 7 bases, leaving 20 bases not matched to a gene. The CDR3 nucleotides are TGCAGCGTACAAAACGGGACTACCCGCCAGTTAAGGACCCAGTACTTC. Translation gives CSVQNGTTRQLRTQYF.

The chain has TRBV9 and TRBJ2-3, with TRBD2 identical over 15 bases. The CDR3 spans 17 residues. V was pared by 4 bases and J by 0 bases, with 3 bases of the junction left unmatched. CDR1 SGDLS and CDR2 YYNGEE come from the germline V gene. The CDR3 bases are TGTGCCAGCAGCCCCGGACTAGCGGGAGGGAGCACAGATACGCAGTATTTT. Its protein is CASSPGLAGGSTDTQYF.

This clone was seen more than once but under ten times. J is TRBJ2-7 and V is TRBV27; maybe TRBD2 (6 bases). The CDR3 loop spans 15 amino acids. CDR1 and CDR2 from the germline V gene are MNHEY and SMNVEV (reference sequence). V gave up 7 bases and J gave up 5 bases, with 21 bases separating them. CDR3: CASISLGGIGDEQYF. Here the CDR3 DNA reads TGTGCCAGCATTAGCTTGGGAGGCATCGGCGACGAGCAGTACTTC.

This clone was found a few times. The chain links TRBV9 to TRBJ2-2; D is uncertain. V lost 0 bases to trimming and J lost 3 bases, with 9 bases between them. CDR3 length: 15 amino acids. CDR1 SGDLS and CDR2 YYNGEE come from the germline V gene. CDR3 region: CASSVVATDTGELFF. DNA for the CDR3: TGTGCCAGCAGCGTAGTTGCGACTGACACCGGGGAGCTGTTTTTT.

This chain connects TRBV30 to TRBJ1-5; a possible D gene is TRBD1 (6 bases). From germline, CDR1 is GTSNPN and CDR2 SVGIG (reference sequence). CDR3 length: 15 residues. V lost 3 bases to trimming and J lost 3 bases, with 15 bases between them. In nucleotides, the CDR3 is TGTGCCTGGAGGAGGGGGGGGGCGGTCAATCAGCCCCAGCATTTT. It translates to CAWRRGGAVNQPQHF.